These 31 T cell receptor beta chains originate from one sample sequenced in a study of T cell repertoires in cytomegalovirus infection. For these receptors, no antigen is known. TCRdb ran MiXCR on the reads and lists one entry per CDR3 protein. The table has fewer than 1,000,000 distinct CDR3 sequences, 31% seen once. This sample comprised cultured CD8+ T cells from PBMCs, obtained from culture after CMV antigen stimulation. Source of these receptors: a human donor in good health (CMV status not recorded). Some clones in this sample may be carry-over from other donors' samples.

The rearrangement uses TRBV4-3 and TRBJ2-5; unclear D gene. Germline CDR1 and CDR2: LGHNA and YSLEER. The V gene lost 2 bases and the J gene lost 5 bases, with 12 bases spanning the gap. This CDR3 comprises 14 residues. The DNA for the CDR3 is TGCGCCAGCAGCCAATCGGCTATGCTGGAGACCCAGTACTTC. Its protein is CASSQSAMLETQYF.

This clonotype came up a few times. The chain is built from TRBV7-6 and TRBJ2-7; no firm D call. The CDR3 loop spans 13 amino acids. Trimming stripped 1 base from V and 2 bases from J, with 6 bases between. Germline lookup yields CDR1 SGHVS and CDR2 FNYEAQ. This CDR3 is CASSLVATYEQYF. CDR3 nucleotide sequence: TGTGCCAGCAGCTTAGTGGCTACCTACGAGCAGTACTTC.

CDR3 nucleotides: TGTGCCAGCCGACAGGGGGGAAACACCATATATTTT. Its translation: CASRQGGNTIYF. The rearrangement joins TRBV7-9 to TRBJ1-3; 8 bases are a match to TRBD1. CDR3 length equals 12 residues. Germline trimming cut 8 bases from V and 4 bases from J; bases unmatched to any gene: 1. Germline values: CDR1 SEHNR, CDR2 FQNEAQ (reference sequence).

This clonotype has at least ten counts. The chain links TRBV5-1 to TRBJ2-5; no definite D call. Germline-derived CDR1 and CDR2 are SGHRS and YFSETQ. The ends were cut back, 4 bases at V and 5 bases at J, with 18 bases in the middle. The CDR3 spans 15 residues. The CDR3 sequence: CASSPRHPTGETQYF. Here the CDR3 DNA reads TGCGCCAGCAGCCCCCGACACCCGACTGGTGAGACCCAGTACTTC.

The CDR3 region has the DNA TGTGCCAGCAGCTCAACAGGGGGGGTAGATGGCTACACCTTC. Translating it yields CASSSTGGVDGYTF. The rearrangement uses TRBV7-6 and TRBJ1-2; 8 bases fit TRBD1. This CDR3 has 14 residues. Trimming cost V 4 bases and J 6 bases; bases outside gene matches: 7. In germline, CDR1 is SGHVS, CDR2 FNYEAQ.

This clonotype appeared a few times. V and J are TRBV5-1 and TRBJ2-5; TRBD1 is a possible D gene (6 bases). In germline, CDR1 is SGHRS, CDR2 YFSETQ. The CDR3 length is 17 residues. V lost 4 bases and J 2 bases, leaving 21 bases between the germline ends. The CDR3 spells CASSPHPWDNLQETQYF. The CDR3 DNA is TGCGCCAGCAGCCCCCACCCCTGGGACAACTTACAAGAGACCCAGTACTTC.

In its sample, this clonotype was seen a few times. This chain joins TRBV7-2 and TRBJ1-2; D is perhaps TRBD1 (5 bases). CDR1 is SGHTA and CDR2 is FQGNSA in the germline V gene. Trimming removed 0 bases from V and 0 bases from J, with 11 bases in between. The CDR3 has 16 residues. This CDR3 is CASSLARLTANYGYTF. CDR3 DNA sequence: TGTGCCAGCAGCTTAGCGAGGCTGACAGCTAACTATGGCTACACCTTC.

This clonotype was seen a few times. The chain has TRBV12-5 and TRBJ2-2; D possibly corresponds to TRBD1 (6 bases). Deletions cut 0 bases from V and 1 base from J, with 12 bases between. In germline, CDR1 is LGHNT, CDR2 FRNRAP. The length of the CDR3 is 17 residues. CDR3 in amino acids: CASGLVIDRWNTGELFF. CDR3 in DNA: TGTGCTAGTGGTTTGGTAATAGACAGGTGGAACACCGGGGAGCTGTTTTTT.

This clonotype showed up just a few times. V usage is TRBV3-1 and J usage is TRBJ1-1, with D possibly TRBD1 on 6 matching bases. The V gene lost 0 bases and the J gene lost 5 bases, with 13 bases spanning the gap. The V gene's germline CDR1 is LGHDT and CDR2 YNNKEL (reference sequence). The CDR3 consists of 15 residues. The CDR3: CASSQDWGARTEAFF. The CDR3 DNA reads as TGTGCCAGCAGCCAAGATTGGGGGGCACGAACTGAAGCTTTCTTT.

The gene calls are TRBV6-1 and TRBJ2-2; D call uncertain. CDR3 length equals 15 residues. Germline V gives CDR1 MNHNS, CDR2 SASEGT. Trimming stripped 2 bases from V and 1 base from J, with 8 bases between. CDR3: CASSEHGRNTGELFF. Written as DNA, the CDR3 is TGTGCCAGCAGTGAACATGGACGGAACACCGGGGAGCTGTTTTTT.

This clonotype has just one count. J is TRBJ1-6 and V is TRBV9; D remains unclear. CDR3 size: 16 residues. Germline loops: CDR1 SGDLS, CDR2 YYNGEE. V lost 0 bases, J lost 0 bases, and 7 bases lay in between. CDR3 DNA sequence: TGTGCCAGCAGCGTAGGATCAAGCTCCTATAATTCACCCCTCCACTTT. It encodes CASSVGSSSYNSPLHF. Filled out from reference TRBV9 and TRBJ1-6, the complete variable domain reads DSGVTQTPKHLITATGQRVTLRCSPRSGDLSVYWYQQSLDQGLQFLIQYYNGEERAKGNILERFSAQQFPDLHSELNLSSLELGDSALYFCASSVGSSSYNSPLHFGNGTRLTVT.

The chain combines TRBV29-1 with TRBJ2-3; 9 positions agree with TRBD2. Germline loops: CDR1 SQVTM, CDR2 ANQGSEA. The CDR3 length is 14 residues. Losses at the gene ends were 3 bases for V and 4 bases for J; bases not matched to a gene: 5. For the CDR3, the DNA is TGCAGCGTTGATCATGGCGGGGGGGCAGATACGCAGTATTTT. It is translated as CSVDHGGGADTQYF.

This rearrangement joins TRBV20-1 to TRBJ1-2; maybe TRBD1 (6 bases). Germline V CDR1 and CDR2: DFQATT, SNEGSKA (reference sequence). The CDR3 is 17 residues long. With 6 bases removed from V and 2 bases from J, the gap between germline ends came to 25 bases. CDR3 coding DNA: TGCAGTGCCGAACCTGGTAGCAGGGGCGAATCCAACTATGGCTACACCTTC. Amino acids: CSAEPGSRGESNYGYTF.

This clonotype was seen only a few times. The CDR3 region is CASSLGAGMYTYNEQFF. CDR3 nucleotide sequence: TGTGCCAGCAGCTTAGGTGCAGGGATGTATACCTACAATGAGCAGTTCTTC. The gene calls are TRBV7-9 and TRBJ2-1, with D possibly being TRBD1 (5 bases). The V gene lost 1 base and the J gene lost 2 bases, with 15 bases spanning the gap. This CDR3 has 17 residues. Germline V gives CDR1 SEHNR, CDR2 FQNEAQ (reference sequence).

In its sample, this clonotype was seen many times. The V and J genes are TRBV25-1 and TRBJ1-1; the D is unclear. The V gene lost 3 bases and the J gene lost 6 bases, with 14 bases spanning the gap. This CDR3 comprises 14 residues. From germline, CDR1 is MGHDK and CDR2 SYGVNS. CDR3 sequence: CASSEEIFRPEAFF. The CDR3 DNA is TGTGCCAGCAGTGAGGAAATTTTTCGTCCTGAAGCTTTCTTT.

DNA for the CDR3: TGTGCCAGCAGTTTTATGGGACAACAATACGAGCAGTACGTC. Its translation is CASSFMGQQYEQYV. The chain employs TRBV28 and TRBJ2-7, with D perhaps matching TRBD1 (6 bases). Germline-derived CDR1 and CDR2 are MDHEN and SYDVKM. The CDR3 has 14 residues. Trimming shortened V by 3 bases and J by 4 bases, and 13 bases separated the two germline ends.

The chain combines TRBV9 with TRBJ2-5; 10 bases match TRBD2. This CDR3 comprises 16 residues. Germline CDR1 is SGDLS and CDR2 is YYNGEE. The V gene end was trimmed by 4 bases and the J gene end by 4 bases; junction bases not matched to a gene: 10. CDR3 nucleotides: TGTGCCAGCAGCCCCAGGAGCGGGGGGGCCTCAGAGACCCAGTACTTC. This codes for CASSPRSGGASETQYF.

V and J are TRBV6-1 and TRBJ2-7, with D perhaps assigned TRBD1 or TRBD2 (5 bases each). Germline values: CDR1 MNHNS, CDR2 SASEGT. The V end lost 2 bases, the J end lost 3 bases, and 14 bases lay between the germline ends. This CDR3 contains 15 residues. In DNA form, the CDR3 reads TGTGCCAGCAGTGAATTTTGGGACGGATACTACGAGCAGTACTTC. It codes for CASSEFWDGYYEQYF.

The rearrangement uses TRBV27 and TRBJ1-5; no clear D. Deletions cut 2 bases from V and 6 bases from J, with 11 bases between. In germline, CDR1 is MNHEY, CDR2 SMNVEV (reference sequence). The CDR3 runs 14 residues. CDR3 DNA sequence: TGTGCCAGCAGTTTAACGGGAGTCCTTCAGCCCCAGCATTTT. Protein product: CASSLTGVLQPQHF.

This clonotype was detected many times. The chain is built from TRBV7-2 and TRBJ1-4, with TRBD1 identical over 9 bases. V dropped 5 bases and J dropped 5; count of bases not matched to a gene: 9. The CDR3 sequence is 16 residues long. The V gene's germline CDR1 is SGHTA and CDR2 FQGNSA. The CDR3 is CASSAAQDRGNEKLFF. CDR3 nucleotide sequence: TGTGCCAGCAGCGCAGCTCAGGACAGGGGAAATGAAAAACTGTTTTTT.

This clonotype occurred a few times. This chain links TRBV27 with TRBJ1-4; D unclear. The ends were cut back, 8 bases at V and 0 bases at J, with 10 bases in the middle. This CDR3 contains 14 residues. Germline V gene data show CDR1 as MNHEY and CDR2 as SMNVEV (reference sequence). The CDR3 nucleotides are TGTGCCAGCGGGAACAGAGCAACTAATGAAAAACTGTTTTTT. Protein product: CASGNRATNEKLFF.

The V and J genes are TRBV6-1 and TRBJ2-7; D is uncertain. The ends were cut back, 1 base at V and 0 bases at J, with 7 bases in the middle. The germline V gene encodes CDR1 MNHNS and CDR2 SASEGT. The CDR3 length is 14 residues. CDR3 sequence reads: CASSEVLTSYEQYF. The CDR3 DNA follows: TGTGCCAGCAGTGAAGTACTGACCTCCTACGAGCAGTACTTC.

This chain connects TRBV18 to TRBJ2-7, with a tentative D call TRBD1 (5 bases). Trimming stripped 1 base from V and 5 bases from J, with 18 bases between. The germline gives CDR1 KGHSH, CDR2 LQKENI. The CDR3 is 16 amino acids. CDR3 in DNA: TGTGCCAGCTCACCACGTCTCGTGACAGAGATCAACGAGCAGTACTTC. Translated, it gives CASSPRLVTEINEQYF.

The chain has TRBV12-3 or TRBV12-4 and TRBJ2-1; D is possibly TRBD2 (5 bases). The V gene lost 3 bases and the J gene lost 0 bases, with 9 bases spanning the gap. The CDR3 is 15 amino acids. CDR3 amino acids: CASSFEGSSYNEQFF. The CDR3 DNA sequence: TGTGCCAGCAGTTTCGAGGGTTCCTCCTACAATGAGCAGTTCTTC.

The chain links TRBV27 to TRBJ1-5, with D uncertain. Trimming cost V 5 bases and J 4 bases, with 12 bases left between them. The CDR3 contains 14 residues. Per germline, CDR1 MNHEY and CDR2 SMNVEV (reference sequence). The CDR3 spells CASSPIGGNQPQHF. The CDR3 DNA sequence: TGTGCCAGCAGTCCAATCGGAGGTAATCAGCCCCAGCATTTT.

The chain is built from TRBV7-8 and TRBJ1-1, with a tentative D call TRBD1 (5 bases). The CDR3 totals 15 residues. Trimming shortened V by 5 bases and J by 3 bases, and 16 bases separated the two germline ends. CDR1 is SGHVS and CDR2 is FQNEAQ in the germline V gene. Here the CDR3 DNA reads TGTGCCAGCAGCCCAGAGTGGGGGGTGGACACTGAAGCTTTCTTT. It specifies CASSPEWGVDTEAFF.

This chain uses TRBV2 with TRBJ1-1, with TRBD1 as a possible D gene (5 bases). Between the trimmed V and J ends, which lost 3 bases and 7 bases, there was a span of 15 bases. CDR1 and CDR2 from the germline V gene are SNHLY and FYNNEI. The CDR3 sequence is 14 residues long. The CDR3 sequence: CASSDAGPGYEAFF. The DNA of the CDR3 is TGTGCCAGCAGTGACGCGGGGCCGGGGTATGAAGCTTTCTTT.

This clonotype was found many times. The chain joins TRBV11-3 to TRBJ2-5, with 9 bases aligning to TRBD2. V shed 3 bases, J shed 4 bases, and the junction held 6 bases outside the gene matches. The germline CDR1 and CDR2 sequences are SGHNT and YENEEA. This CDR3 spans 15 amino acids. CDR3 coding DNA: TGTGCCAGCAGCTTTGCCAGCGGGGGGAGAGAGACCCAGTACTTC. It codes for CASSFASGGRETQYF.

J is TRBJ1-1 and V is TRBV10-3, with 9 bases matching TRBD1. After removal of 1 base from V and 4 bases from J, the junction contained 4 bases not matched to a gene. The CDR3 contains 15 residues. Looked up from germline, CDR1 is ENHRY and CDR2 is SYGVKD. The CDR3 DNA sequence: TGTGCCATCAGTGAGTGGGACAGGGTGGCCACTGAAGCTTTCTTT. As protein: CAISEWDRVATEAFF.

The chain combines TRBV19 with TRBJ2-1; TRBD2 agrees at 14 bases. Trimming cost V 7 bases and J 4 bases; bases outside gene matches: 6. This CDR3 comprises 16 residues. The germline CDR1 and CDR2 sequences are LNHDA and SQIVND (reference sequence). CDR3 residues: CASIGTSGGPYNEQFF. CDR3 DNA: TGTGCCAGTATTGGGACTAGCGGGGGCCCTTACAATGAGCAGTTCTTC.

This clonotype has a handful of counts. The CDR3 DNA sequence: TGTGCCAGCAGCTTAGGCGGGGCGTCGTTTGAGCAGTACGTC. As protein: CASSLGGASFEQYV. This chain joins TRBV7-9 and TRBJ2-7; weak D call: TRBD2 (6 bases). Germline V gives CDR1 SEHNR, CDR2 FQNEAQ (reference sequence). The CDR3 totals 14 residues. Trimming stripped 1 base from V and 7 bases from J, with 14 bases between.